This TCR beta chain was identified in a study of OX40 agonist ivuxolimab in advanced cancers. At the level of the study: With ivuxolimab, an agonistic anti-OX40 (CD134) antibody, patients were treated. Study conclusions and caveats: Near-lowest levels of clonal expansion characterized partial responders at 0.1-3.0 mg/kg.

The CDR3 runs to 16 residues. V lost 5 bases to trimming and J lost 5 bases; unmatched junction nucleotides: 10. CDR1 is PRHDT and CDR2 is FYEKMQ in the germline V gene (reference sequence). Regarding this clone: Antigen: not known. Other DNA sequences in the sample encode the same CDR3.

Data came from immunoSEQ multiplex PCR; TCRdb stores just in-frame clones and leaves some out. The repertoire includes about 100,000 clones, around 80% of them detected once, and roughly 5% sits in the top ten. This clonotype originated in an adult with an advanced solid tumor such as melanoma, head and neck, liver or kidney cancer. The chain employs TRBV13 and TRBJ2-2; 8 positions agree with TRBD2. The material sequenced was CD4+ or CD8+ T cells sorted from blood, taken in a trial of the OX40 agonist ivuxolimab. The CDR3: CASSVAGGPGTGELFF. CDR3 coding DNA: TGTGCCAGCAGCGTTGCGGGGGGTCCGGGGACCGGGGAGCTGTTTTTT.